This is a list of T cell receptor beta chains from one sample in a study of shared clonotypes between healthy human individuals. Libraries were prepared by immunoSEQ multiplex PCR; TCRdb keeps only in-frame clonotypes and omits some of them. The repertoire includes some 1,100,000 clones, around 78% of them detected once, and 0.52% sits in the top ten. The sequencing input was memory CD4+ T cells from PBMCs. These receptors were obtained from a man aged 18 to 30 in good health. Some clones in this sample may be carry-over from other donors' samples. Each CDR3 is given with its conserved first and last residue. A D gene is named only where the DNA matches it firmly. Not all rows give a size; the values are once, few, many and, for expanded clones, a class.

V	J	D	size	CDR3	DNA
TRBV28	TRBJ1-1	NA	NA	CASSATLGFTEAFF	TGTGCCAGCAGTGCCACATTAGGTTTCACTGAAGCTTTCTTT
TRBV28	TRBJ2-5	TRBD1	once	CASSAGTVQETQYF	TGTGCCAGCAGCGCCGGGACAGTCCAAGAGACCCAGTACTTC
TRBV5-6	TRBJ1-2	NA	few	CASSLGGGYTF	TGTGCCAGCAGCTTGGGCGGTGGCTACACCTTC
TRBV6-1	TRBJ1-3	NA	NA	CASSEALDSSGNTIYF	TGTGCCAGCAGTGAAGCGCTAGACAGCTCTGGAAACACCATATATTTT
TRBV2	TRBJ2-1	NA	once	CASSEQAPSYNEQFF	TGTGCCAGCAGTGAACAGGCTCCATCCTACAATGAGCAGTTCTTC
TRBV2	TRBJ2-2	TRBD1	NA	CASSRTGPTNTGELFF	TGTGCCAGCAGCCGGACAGGACCGACGAACACCGGGGAGCTGTTTTTT
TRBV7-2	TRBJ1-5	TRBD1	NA	CASSRGTVGSNQPQHF	TGTGCCAGCAGCCGCGGGACAGTCGGTAGCAATCAGCCCCAGCATTTT
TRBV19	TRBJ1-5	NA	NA	CASSPLLVAPWDSNQPQHF	TGTGCCAGTAGTCCCCTTCTGGTGGCACCTTGGGATAGCAATCAGCCCCAGCATTTT
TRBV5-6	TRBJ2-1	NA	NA	CATSRRDEQFF	TGTGCCACCTCAAGACGGGATGAGCAGTTCTTC
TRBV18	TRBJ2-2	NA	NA	CASSPTGELFF	TGTGCCAGCTCACCGACCGGGGAGCTGTTTTTT
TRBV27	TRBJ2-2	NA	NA	CASSYITGGELFF	TGTGCCAGCAGTTACATCACCGGCGGGGAGCTGTTTTTT
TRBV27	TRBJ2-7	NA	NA	CASSLIRGPNYEQYF	TGTGCCAGCAGTTTAATCCGGGGACCGAACTACGAGCAGTACTTC
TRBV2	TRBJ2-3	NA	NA	CASRRIGSTDTQYF	TGTGCCAGCAGGAGAATAGGGAGCACAGATACGCAGTATTTT
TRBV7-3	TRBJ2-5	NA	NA	CASSLRLDGTQYF	TGTGCCAGCAGCCTAAGACTAGATGGGACCCAGTACTTC
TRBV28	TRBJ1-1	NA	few	CASSLGETEAFF	TGTGCCAGCAGTTTAGGAGAGACTGAAGCTTTCTTT
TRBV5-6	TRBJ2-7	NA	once	CASSLYTSYEQYF	TGTGCCAGCAGCTTGTACACATCCTACGAGCAGTACTTC
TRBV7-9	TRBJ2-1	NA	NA	CASSLNPPGWEQFF	TGTGCCAGCAGCTTAAACCCCCCGGGATGGGAGCAGTTCTTC
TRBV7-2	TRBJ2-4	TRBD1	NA	CASSQGQGRNIQYF	TGTGCCAGCAGCCAGGGACAGGGCCGAAACATTCAGTACTTC
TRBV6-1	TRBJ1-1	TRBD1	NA	CASSVGQVEAFF	TGTGCCAGCAGTGTTGGACAGGTAGAAGCTTTCTTT
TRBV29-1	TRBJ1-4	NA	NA	CSVVRQPNEKLFF	TGCAGCGTTGTGCGGCAGCCTAATGAAAAACTGTTTTTT
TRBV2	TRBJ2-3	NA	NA	CASRPLARGRSTDTQYF	TGTGCCAGCAGACCCTTGGCGAGAGGGAGAAGCACAGATACGCAGTATTTT
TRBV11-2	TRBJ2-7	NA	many	CASSPLTGPSYEQYF	TGTGCCAGCAGCCCCCTCACAGGGCCCTCCTACGAGCAGTACTTC
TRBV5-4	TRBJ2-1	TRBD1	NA	CASSAGTGYNEQFF	TGTGCCAGCAGCGCCGGGACAGGATACAATGAGCAGTTCTTC
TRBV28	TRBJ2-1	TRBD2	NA	CASSLWGTSGKDNEQFF	TGTGCCAGCAGTTTATGGGGGACTAGCGGGAAGGACAATGAGCAGTTCTTC
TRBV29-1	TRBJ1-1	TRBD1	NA	CSTVQGGAEAFF	TGCAGCACCGTACAGGGGGGCGCTGAAGCTTTCTTT
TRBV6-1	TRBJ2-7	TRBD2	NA	CASSEFSGEGSYEQYF	TGTGCCAGCAGTGAATTTAGCGGGGAGGGCTCCTACGAGCAGTACTTC
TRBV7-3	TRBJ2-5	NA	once	CASSLIAGTQETQYF	TGTGCCAGCAGCTTAATTGCGGGGACTCAAGAGACCCAGTACTTC
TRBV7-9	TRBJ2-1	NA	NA	CASNFGTSRQFF	TGTGCCAGCAACTTCGGGACTTCCAGGCAGTTCTTC
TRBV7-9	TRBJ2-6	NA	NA	CASSLKVGGRVTGANVLTF	TGTGCCAGCAGCTTAAAGGTCGGAGGGAGAGTCACTGGGGCCAACGTCCTGACTTTC
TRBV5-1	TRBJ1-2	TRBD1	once	CASSLGQGNYGYTF	TGCGCCAGCAGCTTGGGACAGGGGAACTATGGCTACACCTTC
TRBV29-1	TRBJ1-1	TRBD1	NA	CSVLGQMNTEAFF	TGCAGCGTGCTGGGACAGATGAACACTGAAGCTTTCTTT
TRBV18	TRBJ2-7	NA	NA	CASSPPGTSSYEQYF	TGTGCCAGCTCACCGCCGGGAACCAGCTCCTACGAGCAGTACTTC
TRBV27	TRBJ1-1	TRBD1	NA	CASSLRIWAQGDTEAFF	TGTGCCAGCAGTTTAAGGATTTGGGCCCAGGGGGACACTGAAGCTTTCTTT
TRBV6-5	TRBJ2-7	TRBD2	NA	CASNPAGGLTYEQYF	TGTGCCAGCAATCCAGCGGGAGGACTGACATACGAGCAGTACTTC
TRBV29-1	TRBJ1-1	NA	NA	CSVGQGWGMNTEAFF	TGCAGCGTTGGGCAGGGATGGGGAATGAACACTGAAGCTTTCTTT
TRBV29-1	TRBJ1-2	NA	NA	CSAQNNYGYTF	TGCAGCGCACAGAATAACTATGGCTACACCTTC